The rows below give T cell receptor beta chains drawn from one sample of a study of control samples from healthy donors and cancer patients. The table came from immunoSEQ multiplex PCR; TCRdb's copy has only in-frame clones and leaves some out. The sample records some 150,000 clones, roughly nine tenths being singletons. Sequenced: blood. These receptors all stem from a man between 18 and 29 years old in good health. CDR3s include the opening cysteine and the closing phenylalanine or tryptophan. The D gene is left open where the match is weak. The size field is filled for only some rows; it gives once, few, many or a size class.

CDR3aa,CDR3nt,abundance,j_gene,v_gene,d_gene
CASSPSHGKLFF,TGTGCCAGCAGTCCCTCCCACGGAAAACTGTTTTTT,-,TRBJ1-4,TRBV12-3/TRBV12-4,-
CASSTPSAAHTNTGELFF,TGTGCCAGCAGCACCCCTAGCGCGGCCCATACGAACACCGGGGAGCTGTTTTTT,once,TRBJ2-2,TRBV9,-
CASSVSSNRMNTEAFF,TGTGCCAGCAGCGTTTCCTCGAACAGGATGAACACTGAAGCTTTCTTT,-,TRBJ1-1,TRBV9,-
CACLTSGGSSYNEQFF,TGTGCCTGCCTCACTAGCGGGGGGAGCTCCTACAATGAGCAGTTCTTC,-,TRBJ2-1,TRBV30,TRBD2
CASSVTTGSPYEQYF,TGTGCCAGCAGCGTTACGACAGGGTCCCCCTACGAGCAGTACTTC,-,TRBJ2-7,TRBV7-2,TRBD1
CASSQQRSRSGPTTEAFF,TGTGCCAGCAGTCAACAAAGGAGCCGGTCAGGGCCCACCACTGAAGCTTTCTTT,-,TRBJ1-1,TRBV21-1,-
CASSFRQGSKFF,TGTGCCAGCAGTTTTCGACAGGGTTCTAAGTTCTTC,-,TRBJ2-1,TRBV12-3/TRBV12-4,TRBD1
CASSPQGGDAEAFF,TGTGCCAGCAGCCCTCAAGGGGGAGACGCTGAAGCTTTCTTT,once,TRBJ1-1,TRBV7-3,-
CASSLPPSGLYNEQFF,TGTGCCAGCAGTTTACCCCCTAGCGGGTTATACAATGAGCAGTTCTTC,-,TRBJ2-1,TRBV28,TRBD2
CASSVAGTGGGYTF,TGTGCCAGCAGCGTAGCCGGGACAGGGGGAGGCTACACCTTC,-,TRBJ1-2,TRBV9,TRBD1
CASSLRTSGGSYNEQFF,TGTGCCAGCAGCTTGCGGACTAGCGGGGGCTCCTACAATGAGCAGTTCTTC,-,TRBJ2-1,TRBV11-2,TRBD2
CASSVDGPASSYNEQFF,TGTGCCAGCAGCGTAGATGGTCCAGCCAGCTCCTACAATGAGCAGTTCTTC,-,TRBJ2-1,TRBV9,-
CSVFRGQGDQRYTF,TGCAGCGTTTTCAGGGGACAGGGTGATCAACGCTACACCTTC,-,TRBJ1-2,TRBV29-1,TRBD1
CASTPPNSQTLQEQFF,TGTGCCAGCACTCCGCCAAACAGTCAGACCTTACAAGAGCAGTTCTTC,-,TRBJ2-1,TRBV7-2,-
CASSKTPGTVGQPQHF,TGTGCCAGCAGCAAAACCCCCGGGACGGTAGGTCAGCCCCAGCATTTT,-,TRBJ1-5,TRBV6-2/TRBV6-3,-
CASSLTGVGNTIYF,TGCGCCAGCAGCTTGACAGGGGTCGGAAACACCATATATTTT,-,TRBJ1-3,TRBV5-1,TRBD1